This T cell receptor beta chain was sequenced in a study of control samples from healthy donors and cancer patients. Germline values: CDR1 ENHRY, CDR2 SYGVKD. Trimming shortened V by 5 bases and J by 7 bases, and 9 bases separated the two germline ends. The CDR3 has 12 residues. Using immunoSEQ multiplex PCR, the repertoire was profiled, and TCRdb retains in-frame clones only, with some absent. The repertoire includes approximately 89,000 clones, around nine tenths of them detected once, and over 20% sits in the top ten. This clone was recorded once. The clonotype originates from a man aged 25 to 45 in good health. The sample was blood. J is TRBJ2-1 and V is TRBV10-3; D is possibly TRBD1 (5 bases). The CDR3 here is CAISTRDNEQFF. The CDR3, as DNA: TGTGCCATCAGTACCAGGGATAATGAGCAGTTCTTC.